These T cell receptor beta chains were read from a single sample in a study of shared clonotypes between healthy human individuals. The assay was immunoSEQ multiplex PCR, and TCRdb's table has in-frame clones only and misses some. The sample lists hundreds of thousands of clones, approximately 95% occurring once. The source material was naive CD8+ T cells sorted from blood. These receptors were collected from a woman in her 30s in good health. CDR3s include the opening cysteine and the closing phenylalanine or tryptophan. The D gene is left open where the match is weak. Only part of the rows carry a size: once, few, many, or a class if the clone is expanded.

>17|.|TRBV11-1|.|TRBJ2-1
TGTGCCAGCAGTTCTTCAGGACTTCGCCAAGGGTACAATGAGCAGTTCTTC
CASSSSGLRQGYNEQFF
>12|few|TRBV9|.|TRBJ1-1
TGTGCCAGCAGCGTAGGGGGAACTGAAGCTTTCTTT
CASSVGGTEAFF
>11|few|TRBV27|.|TRBJ2-7
TGTGCCAGCAGTGCCCGTAACGAGCAGTACTTC
CASSARNEQYF
>15|.|TRBV2|TRBD2|TRBJ2-7
TGTGCCAGCTACCAACCGGGACTAGCGGTCTACGAGCAGTACTTC
CASYQPGLAVYEQYF
>10|once|TRBV29-1|.|TRBJ2-1
TGCAGCGTCTACATAGATGAGCAGTTCTTC
CSVYIDEQFF
>11|.|TRBV27|.|TRBJ2-3
TGTGCCAGCACAGACACAGATACGCAGTATTTT
CASTDTDTQYF
>13|.|TRBV19|.|TRBJ1-1
TGTGCCAGTATTGGGGTTCCGGGCACTGAAGCTTTCTTT
CASIGVPGTEAFF
>13|.|TRBV30|TRBD1|TRBJ1-5
TGTGCCTGGAGCGATACAGGGGGTCAGCCCCAGCATTTT
CAWSDTGGQPQHF
>11|once|TRBV27|.|TRBJ2-7
TGTGCCAGCGCTGGGGGTTACGAGCAGTACTTC
CASAGGYEQYF
>15|.|TRBV28|.|TRBJ2-7
TGTGCCAGCAGTTTAACGGTAAGGGCTTCCTACGAGCAGTACTTC
CASSLTVRASYEQYF
>15|.|TRBV6-5|.|TRBJ2-3
TGTGCCAGCAGTTCCCCGCTAGGGGTTACAGATACGCAGTATTTT
CASSSPLGVTDTQYF
>15|.|TRBV27|.|TRBJ2-2
TGTGCCAGCAGTCACCACGGGGGCGCGGTCGGGGAGCTGTTTTTT
CASSHHGGAVGELFF
>14|.|TRBV7-9|TRBD2|TRBJ2-7
TGTGCCAGCAGCCTGGGCGGGAGCCTTCACGAGCAGTACTTC
CASSLGGSLHEQYF
>15|.|TRBV2|TRBD2|TRBJ2-7
TGTGCCAGCATCGGGACTAGCGGGAGTGTGTACGAGCAGTACTTC
CASIGTSGSVYEQYF
>14|.|TRBV28|.|TRBJ1-5
TGTGCCAGCAGTTTAGGGCGGCACAATCAGCCCCAGCATTTT
CASSLGRHNQPQHF
>16|.|TRBV11-2|TRBD2|TRBJ2-7
TGTGCCAGCAGCTTAGGAGGGACTAGCGGGAGATACGAGCAGTACTTC
CASSLGGTSGRYEQYF
>15|.|TRBV15|.|TRBJ1-1
TGTGCCACCAGCAGTGACGGACCCCGAGGGACTGAAGCTTTCTTT
CATSSDGPRGTEAFF
>16|.|TRBV2|.|TRBJ1-2
TGTGCCAGCAGTGAAGTTCCAGAAGCGAGATCATATGGCTACACCTTC
CASSEVPEARSYGYTF
>15|.|TRBV6-8|TRBD2|TRBJ2-1
TGTGCCAGCAGTTACCCAGCGGGAGTTGGGAATGAGCAGTTCTTC
CASSYPAGVGNEQFF
>17|.|TRBV5-5|.|TRBJ2-2
TGTGCCAGCAGCTTGGAGTCCACAGGTCGGGTTACCGGGGAGCTGTTTTTT
CASSLESTGRVTGELFF
>15|.|TRBV7-8|TRBD2|TRBJ2-7
TGTGCCAGCAGCATACTAGCGGGCGTCTCCTACGAGCAGTACTTC
CASSILAGVSYEQYF
>14|.|TRBV4-1|.|TRBJ2-7
TGCGCCAGCAGCTCAGGGGGGGTCCAGTACGAGCAGTACTTC
CASSSGGVQYEQYF
>14|.|TRBV19|.|TRBJ1-2
TGTGCCAGTAGTATTCAAGACCTAAACTATGGCTACACCTTC
CASSIQDLNYGYTF
>14|.|TRBV7-9|TRBD1|TRBJ2-7
TGTGCCAGCAGCTCCCGGGACAGGGGCTACGAGCAGTACTTC
CASSSRDRGYEQYF
>14|.|TRBV2|.|TRBJ1-4
TGTGCCAGCAGTGCTATGGGTGCTAATGAAAAACTGTTTTTT
CASSAMGANEKLFF